What follows is one T cell receptor beta chain and its context. This record belongs to a study of cytomegalovirus exposure and HLA in healthy donors. Primers included in the PCR were 60 Vbeta and 13 Jbeta primers. This table comes from immunoSEQ multiplex PCR, and its TCRdb copy is limited to in-frame clones, with some not included. The sample contains roughly 200,000 clones, 70% to 80% of which appear only once. This TCR derives from a woman aged 55-69 years in good health and CMV-seropositive. What was sequenced was PBMCs.

CDR3 amino acids: CASSIRQNTEAFF. CDR3 nucleotides: TGTGCCAGCTCAATTCGACAGAACACTGAAGCTTTCTTT. The V and J genes are TRBV18 and TRBJ1-1; D uncertain. This CDR3 has 13 amino acids. Germline V gene sequence: CDR1 KGHSH, CDR2 LQKENI. V lost 5 bases, J lost 1 base, and 8 bases lay in between.